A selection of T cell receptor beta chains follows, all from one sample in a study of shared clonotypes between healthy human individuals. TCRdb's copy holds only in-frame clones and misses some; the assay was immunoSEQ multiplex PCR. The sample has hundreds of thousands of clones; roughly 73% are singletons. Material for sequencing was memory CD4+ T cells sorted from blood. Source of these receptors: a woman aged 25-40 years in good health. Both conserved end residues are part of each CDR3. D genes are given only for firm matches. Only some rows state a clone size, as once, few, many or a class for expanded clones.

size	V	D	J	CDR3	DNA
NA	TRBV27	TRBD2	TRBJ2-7	CASIRLAGDSYEQYF	TGTGCCAGCATTAGACTAGCGGGGGACTCCTACGAGCAGTACTTC
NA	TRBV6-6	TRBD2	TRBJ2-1	CASRPTVSGSGEQFF	TGTGCCAGCAGACCAACAGTTAGCGGGAGCGGGGAGCAGTTCTTC
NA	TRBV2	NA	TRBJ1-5	CASSDQEREQPQHF	TGTGCCAGCAGTGACCAAGAAAGGGAGCAGCCCCAGCATTTT
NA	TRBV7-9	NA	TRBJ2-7	CASSLGGGNYEQYF	TGTGCCAGCAGCTTAGGGGGTGGGAACTACGAGCAGTACTTC
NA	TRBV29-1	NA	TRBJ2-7	CSVDQGSYEQYF	TGCAGCGTTGATCAGGGGAGCTACGAGCAGTACTTC
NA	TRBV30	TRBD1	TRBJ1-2	CAWSVLQGAQGYTF	TGTGCCTGGAGTGTTCTTCAGGGGGCGCAGGGCTACACCTTC
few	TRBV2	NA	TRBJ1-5	CASGEGQGRNQPQHF	TGTGCCAGTGGCGAGGGGCAGGGACGAAATCAGCCCCAGCATTTT
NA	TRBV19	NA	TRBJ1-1	CASKGAGTEAFF	TGTGCCAGTAAGGGCGCCGGCACTGAAGCTTTCTTT
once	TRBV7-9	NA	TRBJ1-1	CASSPRLNTEAFF	TGTGCCAGCAGCCCAAGACTGAACACTGAAGCTTTCTTT
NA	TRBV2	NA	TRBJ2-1	CASSEERQLREQFF	TGTGCCAGCAGTGAAGAACGTCAGCTTCGGGAGCAGTTCTTC
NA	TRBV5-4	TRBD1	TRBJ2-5	CASSYRQGAQGTQYF	TGTGCCAGCAGCTACAGACAGGGGGCACAGGGGACCCAGTACTTC
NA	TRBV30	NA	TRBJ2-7	CAWSGGQGSWSEQYF	TGTGCCTGGAGTGGAGGCCAGGGGAGTTGGTCCGAGCAGTACTTC
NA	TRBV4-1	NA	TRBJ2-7	CASSQGALAKSSYEQYF	TGCGCCAGCAGCCAAGGGGCTCTAGCGAAGAGCTCCTACGAGCAGTACTTC
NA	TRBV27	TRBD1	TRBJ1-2	CASYGTAYGYTF	TGTGCCAGCTATGGGACAGCCTATGGCTACACCTTC
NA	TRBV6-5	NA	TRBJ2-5	CASSLAVGETQYF	TGTGCCAGCAGTCTAGCTGTTGGGGAGACCCAGTACTTC
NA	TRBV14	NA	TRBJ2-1	CASSHRTSSYNEQFF	TGTGCCAGCAGCCACCGTACGAGCTCCTACAATGAGCAGTTCTTC
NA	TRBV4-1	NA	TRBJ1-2	CASSQVSAGPLGYTF	TGCGCCAGCAGCCAAGTTTCGGCAGGGCCCCTGGGCTACACCTTC
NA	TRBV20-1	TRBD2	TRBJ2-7	CRGEAGEEQYF	TGCAGGGGAGAAGCGGGGGAAGAGCAGTACTTC
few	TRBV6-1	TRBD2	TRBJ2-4	CASSEAGGGFAKNIQYF	TGTGCCAGCAGTGAAGCCGGCGGGGGATTCGCCAAAAACATTCAGTACTTC
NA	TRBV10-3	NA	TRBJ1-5	CAISESKGMQQPQHF	TGTGCCATCAGTGAGTCCAAGGGGATGCAACAGCCCCAGCATTTT
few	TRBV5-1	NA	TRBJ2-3	CASSLVISQDTQYF	TGCGCCAGCAGCTTGGTAATCTCCCAAGATACGCAGTATTTT
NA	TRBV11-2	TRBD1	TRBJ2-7	CASSLDLGQGTSEQYF	TGTGCCAGCAGCTTAGACCTAGGACAGGGGACGTCCGAGCAGTACTTC
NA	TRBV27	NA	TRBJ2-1	CASSFSQVPYNEQFF	TGTGCCAGCAGTTTTTCACAGGTACCCTACAATGAGCAGTTCTTC
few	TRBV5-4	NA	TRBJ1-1	CASSLDRNTEAFF	TGTGCCAGCAGCTTAGACAGGAACACTGAAGCTTTCTTT
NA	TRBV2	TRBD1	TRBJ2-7	CASIRRDRVDEQYF	TGTGCCAGCATTCGACGGGACAGGGTCGACGAGCAGTACTTC
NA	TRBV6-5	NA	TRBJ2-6	CASRETGANVLTF	TGTGCCAGCAGGGAGACTGGGGCCAACGTCCTGACTTTC
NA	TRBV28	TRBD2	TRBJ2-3	CASSTRTSRVDTQYF	TGTGCCAGCAGTACCCGGACTAGTAGGGTAGATACGCAGTATTTT
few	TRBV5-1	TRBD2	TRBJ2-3	CASSLDAGVDTQYF	TGCGCCAGCAGCTTGGACGCGGGAGTAGATACGCAGTATTTT
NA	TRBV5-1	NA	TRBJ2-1	CASSLDSVSYNEQFF	TGCGCCAGCAGCTTGGATAGTGTCTCCTACAATGAGCAGTTCTTC
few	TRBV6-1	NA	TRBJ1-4	CASSEAAGSNEKLFF	TGTGCCAGCAGTGAAGCCGCAGGGTCTAATGAAAAACTGTTTTTT
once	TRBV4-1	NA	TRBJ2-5	CASSQGEVIGETQYF	TGCGCCAGCAGCCAAGGGGAGGTAATAGGAGAGACCCAGTACTTC
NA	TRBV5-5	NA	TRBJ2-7	CASSWETVRSSYEQYF	TGTGCCAGCAGCTGGGAGACTGTCAGAAGCTCCTACGAGCAGTACTTC
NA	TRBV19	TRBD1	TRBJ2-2	CASSRTGGGFTGELFF	TGTGCCAGTAGCAGGACAGGGGGCGGTTTCACCGGGGAGCTGTTTTTT
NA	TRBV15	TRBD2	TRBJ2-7	CATSRGLAGANDDEQYF	TGTGCCACCAGCAGAGGACTAGCGGGAGCCAATGACGACGAGCAGTACTTC
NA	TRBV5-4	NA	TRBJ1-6	CASSWYSDNSPLHF	TGTGCCAGCAGCTGGTACAGCGATAATTCACCCCTCCACTTT
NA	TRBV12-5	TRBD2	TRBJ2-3	CASGLGLADLDTQYF	TGTGCTAGTGGTTTGGGACTAGCGGACCTAGATACGCAGTATTTT
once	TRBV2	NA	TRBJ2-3	CASTREKTDTQYF	TGTGCCAGCACCCGAGAAAAGACAGATACGCAGTATTTT
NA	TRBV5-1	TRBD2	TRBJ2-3	CASSYGLAGSTDTQYF	TGCGCCAGCAGCTACGGACTAGCGGGAAGCACAGATACGCAGTATTTT
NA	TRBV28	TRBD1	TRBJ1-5	CASSWDRSNQPQHF	TGTGCCAGCAGTTGGGACAGGAGCAATCAGCCCCAGCATTTT
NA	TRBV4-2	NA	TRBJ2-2	CASSPLDAGELFF	TGTGCCAGCAGCCCCCTTGATGCCGGGGAGCTGTTTTTT
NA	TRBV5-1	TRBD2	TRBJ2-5	CASSLGTRGGETQYF	TGCGCCAGCAGCTTGGGGACTAGGGGTGGAGAGACCCAGTACTTC
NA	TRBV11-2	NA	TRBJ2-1	CASSLDRRYSNEQFF	TGTGCCAGCAGCTTAGATAGGCGGTATAGCAATGAGCAGTTCTTC